The present T cell receptor beta chain was sequenced within a study of human T cells and chemical hapten exposure. Sample time point: patch test 1, 2 weeks after DPC sensitization. Treatment described: therapeutic diphenylcyclopropenone sensitization with weekly scalp DPC. The CDR3 has 16 amino acids. Per the germline V gene, CDR1 is MDHEN and CDR2 is SYDVKM. Trimming took 9 bases from V and 0 from J, leaving 20 bases between them. A few counts support this clonotype. TCRdb independently ran MiXCR on the RACE reads; one entry per CDR3 protein. The sample yields nearly 80,000 distinct CDR3 sequences, about a tenth seen once.

This sequence was found in a woman in her fifties or sixties with alopecia areata. Some clones in this sample may be carry-over from other donors' samples. The chain carries TRBV28 and TRBJ1-2, with D possibly TRBD1 on 6 matching bases. The sequencing here drew on whole blood, taken in connection with sensitization to the hapten diphenylcyclopropenone (DPC). CDR3 region: CASKIQGVGTNYGYTF. The DNA of the CDR3 is TGTGCCAGTAAAATACAGGGAGTCGGTACTAACTATGGCTACACCTTC.